This TCR beta chain was captured in a study of PD-1 blockade in classical Hodgkin lymphoma. Study-wide findings and caveats: Before treatment, complete responders showed about the same diversity as newly diagnosed patients. There was a significant rise in CD4+ TCR diversity by C4D1, with no such rise for CD8+. It was reported that newly diagnosed patients had less baseline TCR diversity than healthy donors.

The CDR3 sequence is 15 residues long. V was shortened by 2 bases and J by 0 bases, with 12 bases between the two germline ends. From germline, CDR1 is SGDLS and CDR2 YYNGEE. In its sample, this clone was seen a few times. The antigen is not known. Every patient was affected by relapse after autologous stem cell transplantation, while exposure to brentuximab vedotin was not uniform. Using immunoSEQ multiplex PCR, the repertoire was profiled, and TCRdb retains in-frame clones only, with some absent. This table has 35,000 to 45,000 clones, roughly 72% appearing once. The chain links TRBV9 to TRBJ2-7; TRBD1 is a possible D gene (5 bases). The clonotype comes from a human donor with classical Hodgkin lymphoma. The sample consisted of peripheral blood mononuclear cells (PBMCs), taken before the second cycle of nivolumab. CDR3 loop: CASSVGDSRSYEQYF. The CDR3, as DNA: TGTGCCAGCAGCGTTGGAGACAGCCGCTCCTACGAGCAGTACTTC.